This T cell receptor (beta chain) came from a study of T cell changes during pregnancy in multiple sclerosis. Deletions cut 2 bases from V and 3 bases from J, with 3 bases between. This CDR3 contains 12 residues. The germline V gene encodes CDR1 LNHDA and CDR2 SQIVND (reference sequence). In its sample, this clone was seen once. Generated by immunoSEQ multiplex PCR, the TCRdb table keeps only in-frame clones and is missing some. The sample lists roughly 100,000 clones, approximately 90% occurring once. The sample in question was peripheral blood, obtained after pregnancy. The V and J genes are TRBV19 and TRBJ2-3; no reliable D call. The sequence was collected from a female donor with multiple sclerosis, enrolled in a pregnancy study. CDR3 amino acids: CASSIRTDTQYF. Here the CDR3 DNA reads TGTGCCAGTAGTATACGGACAGATACGCAGTATTTT.